Listed below are T cell receptor beta chains from one sample, sequenced in a study of blood T cells in healthy people across ages. TCRdb ran MiXCR on the 5' RACE reads and lists one entry per CDR3 protein. The sample holds roughly 1 million distinct CDR3 sequences; approximately 26% are singletons and the top ten take approximately 0.75%. The same sample was also used in a study of T cells of mothers and their children.

The specimen sequenced was blood. These receptors were taken from a girl aged 2-15 years in good health. Both conserved end residues are part of each CDR3. A D gene is named only where the DNA matches it firmly. Rows may omit the clone size; those that give it use once, few, many or a size class.

abundance,v_gene,d_gene,j_gene,CDR3aa,CDR3nt
few,TRBV29-1,TRBD2,TRBJ2-5,CSVGPRLASGQTQYF,TGCAGCGTTGGCCCGAGACTAGCGTCTGGGCAGACCCAGTACTTC
-,TRBV6-1,-,TRBJ1-6,CASSKDRYSYNSPLHF,TGTGCCAGCAGTAAGGACCGTTACTCCTATAATTCACCCCTCCACTTT
few,TRBV7-9,-,TRBJ2-5,CASSPTATWEQYF,TGTGCCAGCAGTCCGACGGCCACCTGGGAGCAGTACTTC
-,TRBV9,-,TRBJ2-1,CASGRASGVGEQFF,TGTGCCAGCGGGCGGGCCTCGGGGGTCGGTGAGCAGTTCTTC
many,TRBV18,-,TRBJ2-6,CASSPGANVLTF,TGTGCCAGCAGTCCTGGGGCCAACGTCCTGACTTTC
few,TRBV5-1,-,TRBJ2-1,CASSLYGTYSEQFF,TGCGCCAGCAGCTTGTACGGAACTTACAGTGAGCAGTTCTTC
-,TRBV25-1,-,TRBJ2-3,CASRVRRETQYF,TGTGCCAGCAGGGTCCGACGGGAAACGCAGTATTTT
-,TRBV3-1,TRBD2,TRBJ2-3,CASSRSSGGWTDTQYF,TGTGCCAGCAGCCGATCTAGCGGGGGGTGGACAGATACGCAGTATTTT
-,TRBV13,-,TRBJ2-2,CASSLVGLDTGELFF,TGTGCCAGCAGCTTGGTGGGGTTGGACACCGGGGAGCTGTTTTTT
-,TRBV7-2,TRBD1,TRBJ2-7,CAGRRTGWNEQYF,TGTGCCGGCAGGCGGACAGGGTGGAACGAGCAGTACTTC
few,TRBV6-6,-,TRBJ2-5,CASSEFTQETQYF,TGTGCCAGCAGTGAGTTCACCCAAGAGACCCAGTACTTC
-,TRBV6-5,-,TRBJ2-7,CASRPFSVASYEQYF,TGTGCCAGCAGGCCGTTTTCGGTTGCGTCCTACGAGCAGTACTTC
few,TRBV2,TRBD2,TRBJ2-7,CASTLAGDLSYEQYF,TGTGCCAGCACCCTAGCGGGAGACCTCTCCTACGAGCAGTACTTC
few,TRBV7-9,-,TRBJ2-2,CASSRNPGELFF,TGTGCCAGCAGCCGGAACCCCGGGGAGCTGTTTTTT
few,TRBV6-5,-,TRBJ2-5,CASSYGQAVQETQYF,TGTGCCAGCAGTTACGGTCAGGCAGTCCAAGAGACCCAGTACTTC
few,TRBV5-1,-,TRBJ2-7,CASSLDIARWYF,TGCGCCAGCAGCTTGGATATTGCAAGGTGGTACTTC
-,TRBV12-3/TRBV12-4,-,TRBJ1-4,CAGSFGEKLFF,TGTGCCGGCAGTTTCGGTGAAAAACTGTTTTTT
-,TRBV9,-,TRBJ2-7,CASSVGGKGEQYF,TGTGCCAGCAGCGTGGGGGGAAAGGGCGAGCAGTACTTC
-,TRBV9,TRBD2,TRBJ2-5,CASSVTPGLAGETQHF,TGTGCCAGCAGCGTAACTCCGGGACTAGCGGGAGAGACCCAGCACTTC
-,TRBV28,-,TRBJ1-2,CASSPLKGNGYTF,TGTGCCAGCAGTCCCCTGAAGGGGAATGGCTACACCTTC
few,TRBV5-1,-,TRBJ1-5,CASSLGEGGHQPQHF,TGCGCCAGCAGCTTAGGGGAGGGGGGCCATCAGCCCCAGCATTTT
few,TRBV5-1,-,TRBJ2-1,CASSLAEGYEQFF,TGCGCCAGCAGCTTGGCGGAGGGCTATGAGCAGTTCTTC
-,TRBV20-1,-,TRBJ2-4,CSASLGDFGKNIQYF,TGCAGTGCTAGTTTGGGAGACTTCGGCAAAAACATTCAGTACTTC
few,TRBV29-1,-,TRBJ1-2,CSVEDDNLYGYTF,TGCAGCGTTGAAGACGACAATCTCTATGGCTACACCTTC
few,TRBV6-1,TRBD1,TRBJ2-3,CASSGSTGGSWDF,TGTGCCAGCAGCGGCTCGACAGGGGGGTCATGGGATTTT
many,TRBV5-1,-,TRBJ2-1,CASSPPSSYNEQFF,TGCGCCAGCAGCCCACCGAGCTCCTACAATGAGCAGTTCTTC
-,TRBV9,TRBD1,TRBJ1-2,CASSDTRGIDGYTF,TGTGCCAGCAGCGATACCAGGGGGATCGATGGCTACACCTTC
-,TRBV29-1,TRBD2,TRBJ2-5,CSVEGKDASLAGELQETQYF,TGCAGCGTCGAAGGGAAAGACGCTTCGCTAGCGGGAGAACTCCAAGAGACCCAGTACTTC
-,TRBV4-2,-,TRBJ2-7,CASSQDPGDSYEQYF,TGTGCCAGCAGCCAAGACCCAGGGGATTCCTACGAGCAGTACTTC
few,TRBV4-1,-,TRBJ2-5,CASSQDIQGYQETQYF,TGCGCCAGCAGCCAAGATATTCAGGGCTACCAAGAGACCCAGTACTTC
-,TRBV7-2,-,TRBJ2-1,CASSLAISDNEQFF,TGTGCCAGCAGCTTAGCGATAAGTGACAATGAGCAGTTCTTC
once,TRBV10-3,-,TRBJ2-5,CAVSQGQETQYF,TGTGCCGTCAGCCAGGGGCAAGAGACCCAGTACTTC
few,TRBV4-3,TRBD1,TRBJ2-7,CASSQDHRGTGSEQYF,TGCGCCAGCAGCCAAGATCATCGGGGGACAGGGAGCGAGCAGTACTTC
once,TRBV20-1,TRBD2,TRBJ2-1,CSATTLAGVYNEQFF,TGCAGTGCTACTACACTAGCGGGTGTTTACAATGAGCAGTTCTTC
-,TRBV7-8,-,TRBJ1-1,CASSLIDGGIFTEAFF,TGTGCCAGCAGCTTAATCGACGGCGGTATCTTTACTGAAGCTTTCTTT
-,TRBV7-9,-,TRBJ1-4,CASSPAGGGWNEKLFF,TGTGCCAGCAGCCCCGCCGGGGGCGGCTGGAATGAAAAACTGTTTTTT
-,TRBV15,-,TRBJ1-4,CATSRVRPGAYNEKLFF,TGTGCCACCAGCAGAGTCCGGCCAGGGGCGTATAATGAAAAACTGTTTTTT
-,TRBV7-2,-,TRBJ2-7,CASSLEGPIYEQYF,TGTGCCAGCAGCTTAGAGGGCCCAATCTACGAGCAGTACTTC
-,TRBV5-5,-,TRBJ1-4,CASSSTTTGGEKLFF,TGTGCCAGCAGCAGTACGACAACTGGAGGTGAAAAACTGTTTTTT
-,TRBV2,-,TRBJ2-5,CAGAGQKETQYF,TGTGCCGGGGCGGGACAGAAAGAGACCCAGTACTTC
few,TRBV9,-,TRBJ2-7,CASSGLAPYEQYF,TGTGCCAGCAGTGGGCTAGCCCCCTACGAGCAGTACTTC
few,TRBV25-1,-,TRBJ2-5,CASSEGEGQYF,TGTGCCAGCAGTGAAGGCGAGGGCCAGTACTTC
once,TRBV9,TRBD2,TRBJ2-1,CAGSVDLAGGHNEQFF,TGTGCCGGCAGCGTAGATCTAGCGGGAGGCCACAATGAGCAGTTCTTC
few,TRBV7-8,TRBD1,TRBJ1-2,CASSTRTGFYGYTF,TGTGCCAGCAGCACCCGGACAGGGTTCTATGGCTACACCTTC
few,TRBV29-1,-,TRBJ2-4,CSVEDINQNIQYF,TGCAGCGTTGAAGATATTAATCAAAACATTCAGTACTTC
few,TRBV6-2/TRBV6-3,TRBD2,TRBJ2-1,CASRVGLLNEQFF,TGTGCCAGCAGGGTGGGACTACTCAATGAGCAGTTCTTC
-,TRBV20-1,-,TRBJ2-2,CSALRAGSYTGELFF,TGCAGTGCCCTCCGGGCGGGATCCTACACCGGGGAGCTGTTTTTT
-,TRBV5-1,-,TRBJ2-7,CASSLENNPYEQYF,TGCGCCAGCAGCTTGGAAAACAATCCCTACGAGCAGTACTTC
few,TRBV7-9,TRBD2,TRBJ2-5,CASSIRGGARETQDF,TGTGCCAGCAGCATTCGCGGGGGTGCGAGGGAGACCCAGGACTTC